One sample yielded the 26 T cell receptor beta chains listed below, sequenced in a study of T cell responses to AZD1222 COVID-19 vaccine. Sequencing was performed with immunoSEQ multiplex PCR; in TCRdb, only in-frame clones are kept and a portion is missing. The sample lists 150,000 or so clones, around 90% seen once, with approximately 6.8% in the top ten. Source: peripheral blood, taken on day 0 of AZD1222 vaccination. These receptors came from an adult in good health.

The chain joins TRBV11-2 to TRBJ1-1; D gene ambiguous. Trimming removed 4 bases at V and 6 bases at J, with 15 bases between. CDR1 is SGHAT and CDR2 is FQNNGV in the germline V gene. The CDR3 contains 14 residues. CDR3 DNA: TGTGCCAGCAGCTCAATGAAAGACTGGGCTGAAGCTTTCTTT. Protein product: CASSSMKDWAEAFF.

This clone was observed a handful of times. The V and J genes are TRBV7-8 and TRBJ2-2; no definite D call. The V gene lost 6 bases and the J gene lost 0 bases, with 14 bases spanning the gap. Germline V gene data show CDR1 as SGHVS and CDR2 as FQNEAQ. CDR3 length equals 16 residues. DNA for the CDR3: TGTGCCAGCAGAAAGACGGTCAACGCGAACACCGGGGAGCTGTTTTTT. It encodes CASRKTVNANTGELFF.

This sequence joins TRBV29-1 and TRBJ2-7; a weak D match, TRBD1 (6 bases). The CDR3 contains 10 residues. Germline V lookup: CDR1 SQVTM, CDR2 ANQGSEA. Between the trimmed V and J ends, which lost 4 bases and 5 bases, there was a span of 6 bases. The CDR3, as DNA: TGCAGCGTTGGGACAGACGAGCAGTACTTC. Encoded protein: CSVGTDEQYF.

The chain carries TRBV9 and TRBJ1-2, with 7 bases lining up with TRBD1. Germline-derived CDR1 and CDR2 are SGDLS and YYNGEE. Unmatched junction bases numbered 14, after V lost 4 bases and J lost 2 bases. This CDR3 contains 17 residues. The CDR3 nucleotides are TGTGCCAGCAGCCGCCCCGCACGACAGGGTCACAACTATGGCTACACCTTC. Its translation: CASSRPARQGHNYGYTF.

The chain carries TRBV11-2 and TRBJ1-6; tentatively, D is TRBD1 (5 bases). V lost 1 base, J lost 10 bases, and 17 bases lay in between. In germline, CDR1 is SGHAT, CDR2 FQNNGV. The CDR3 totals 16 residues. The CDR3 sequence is CASSLVGTLVGSPLHF. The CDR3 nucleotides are TGTGCCAGCAGCTTAGTCGGGACCCTGGTCGGCTCACCCCTCCACTTT.

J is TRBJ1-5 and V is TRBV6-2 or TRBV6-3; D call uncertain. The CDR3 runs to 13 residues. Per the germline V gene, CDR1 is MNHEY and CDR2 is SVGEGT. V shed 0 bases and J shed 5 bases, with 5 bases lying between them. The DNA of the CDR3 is TGTGCCAGCAGTTACTCGCTGGATCAGCCCCAGCATTTT. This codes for CASSYSLDQPQHF.

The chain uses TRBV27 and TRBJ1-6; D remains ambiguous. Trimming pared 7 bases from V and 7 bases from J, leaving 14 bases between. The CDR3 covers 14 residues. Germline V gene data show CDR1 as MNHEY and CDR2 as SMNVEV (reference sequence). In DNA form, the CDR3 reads TGTGCCAGCACCCTCTTCCCCTCAAATTCACCCCTCCACTTT. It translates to CASTLFPSNSPLHF.

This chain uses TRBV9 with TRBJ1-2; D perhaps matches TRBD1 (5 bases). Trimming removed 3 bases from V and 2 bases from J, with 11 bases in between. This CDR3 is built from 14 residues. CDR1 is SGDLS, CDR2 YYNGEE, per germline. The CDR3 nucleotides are TGTGCCAGCAGCGGGGGACGGTCGAACTATGGCTACACCTTC. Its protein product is CASSGGRSNYGYTF.

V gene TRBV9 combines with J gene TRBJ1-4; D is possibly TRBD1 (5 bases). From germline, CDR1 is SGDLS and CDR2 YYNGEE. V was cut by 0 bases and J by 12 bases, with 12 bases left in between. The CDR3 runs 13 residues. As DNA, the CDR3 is TGTGCCAGCAGCGTAGACCAGGGAGGAGAACTGTTTTTT. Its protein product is CASSVDQGGELFF.

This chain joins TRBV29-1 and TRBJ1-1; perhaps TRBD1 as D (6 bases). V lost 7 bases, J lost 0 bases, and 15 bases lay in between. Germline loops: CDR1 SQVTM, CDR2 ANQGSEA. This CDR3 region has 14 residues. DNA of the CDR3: TGCAGCGGGGGGCAGGGAGGTATGAACACTGAAGCTTTCTTT. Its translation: CSGGQGGMNTEAFF.

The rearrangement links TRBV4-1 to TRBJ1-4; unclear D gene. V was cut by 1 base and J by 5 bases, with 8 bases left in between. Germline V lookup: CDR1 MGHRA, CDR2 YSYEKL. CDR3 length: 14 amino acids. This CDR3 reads CASSQGTLNEKLFF. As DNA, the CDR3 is TGCGCCAGCAGCCAAGGGACTCTGAATGAAAAACTGTTTTTT.

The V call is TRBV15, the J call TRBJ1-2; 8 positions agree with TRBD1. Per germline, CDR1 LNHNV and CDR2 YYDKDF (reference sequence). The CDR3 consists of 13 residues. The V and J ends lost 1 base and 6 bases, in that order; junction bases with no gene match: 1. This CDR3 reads CATSRAGGDGYTF. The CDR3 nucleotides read TGTGCCACCAGCAGAGCAGGGGGCGATGGCTACACCTTC.

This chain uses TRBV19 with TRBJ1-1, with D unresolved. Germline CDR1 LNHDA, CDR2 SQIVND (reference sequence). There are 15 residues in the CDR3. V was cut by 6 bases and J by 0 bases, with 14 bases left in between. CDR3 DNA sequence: TGTGCCAGTAGGGCGAAGGCACAGATGAACACTGAAGCTTTCTTT. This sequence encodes CASRAKAQMNTEAFF. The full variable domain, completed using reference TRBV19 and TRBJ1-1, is DGGITQSPKYLFRKEGQNVTLSCEQNLNHDAMYWYRQDPGQGLRLIYYSQIVNDFQKGDIAEGYSVSREKKESFPLTVTSAQKNPTAFYLCASRAKAQMNTEAFFGQGTRLTVV.

The CDR3: CASSRDFTDTQYF. CDR3 nucleotide sequence: TGTGCCAGCAGCCGGGACTTCACAGATACGCAGTATTTT. The chain uses TRBV2 and TRBJ2-3; maybe TRBD2 (6 bases). Between the trimmed V and J ends, which lost 6 bases and 2 bases, there was a span of 9 bases. The CDR3 covers 13 residues. Germline CDR1 reads SNHLY; CDR2 reads FYNNEI.

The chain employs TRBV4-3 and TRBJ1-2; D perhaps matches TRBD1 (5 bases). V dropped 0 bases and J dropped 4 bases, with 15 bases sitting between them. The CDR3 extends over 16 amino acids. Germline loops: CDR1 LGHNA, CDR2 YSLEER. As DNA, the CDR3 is TGCGCCAGCAGCCAAGAATATGACAGTGGGGGCTATGGCTACACCTTC. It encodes CASSQEYDSGGYGYTF.

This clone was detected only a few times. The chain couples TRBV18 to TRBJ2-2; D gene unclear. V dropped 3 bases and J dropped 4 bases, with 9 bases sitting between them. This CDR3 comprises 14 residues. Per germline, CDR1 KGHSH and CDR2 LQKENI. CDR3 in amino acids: CASSPGQTTGELFF. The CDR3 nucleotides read TGTGCCAGCTCACCGGGTCAGACCACCGGGGAGCTGTTTTTT.

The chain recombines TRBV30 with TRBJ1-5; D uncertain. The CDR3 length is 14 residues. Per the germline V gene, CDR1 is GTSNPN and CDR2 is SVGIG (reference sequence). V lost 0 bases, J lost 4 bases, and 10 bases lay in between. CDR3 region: CAWSVTNGNQPQHF. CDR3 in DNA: TGTGCCTGGAGTGTAACTAACGGGAATCAGCCCCAGCATTTT. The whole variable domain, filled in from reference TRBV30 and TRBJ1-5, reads SQTIHQWPATLVQPVGSPLSLECTVEGTSNPNLYWYRQAAGRGLQLLFYSVGIGQISSEVPQNLSASRPQDRQFILSSKKLLLSDSGFYLCAWSVTNGNQPQHFGDGTRLSIL.

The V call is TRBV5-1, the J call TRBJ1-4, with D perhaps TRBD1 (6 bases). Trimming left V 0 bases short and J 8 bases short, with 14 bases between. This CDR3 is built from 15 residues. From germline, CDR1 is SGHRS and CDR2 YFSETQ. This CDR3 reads CASSLGSQGGEKLFF. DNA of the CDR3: TGCGCCAGCAGCTTGGGTTCACAGGGAGGGGAAAAACTGTTTTTT.

CDR3 coding DNA: TGTGCCAGCACTCCCGGGTCCAATCAGCCCCAGCATTTT. This encodes CASTPGSNQPQHF. The V and J genes are TRBV7-9 and TRBJ1-5; no firm D call. Germline V gives CDR1 SEHNR, CDR2 FQNEAQ (reference sequence). V lost 7 bases, J lost 3 bases, and 10 bases lay in between. The CDR3 spans 13 residues.

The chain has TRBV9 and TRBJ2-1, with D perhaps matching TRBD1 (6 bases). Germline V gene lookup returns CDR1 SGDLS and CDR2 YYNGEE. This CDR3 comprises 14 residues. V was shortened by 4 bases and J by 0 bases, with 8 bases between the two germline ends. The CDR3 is CASSQTGSYNEQFF. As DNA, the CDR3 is TGTGCCAGCAGCCAGACAGGCTCCTACAATGAGCAGTTCTTC.

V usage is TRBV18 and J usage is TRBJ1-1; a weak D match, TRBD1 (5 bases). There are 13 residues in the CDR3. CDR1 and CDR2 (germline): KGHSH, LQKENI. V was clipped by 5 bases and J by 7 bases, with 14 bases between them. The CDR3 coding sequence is TGTGCCAGCTCAACCCAGCAGGGAGGTGAAGCTTTCTTT. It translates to CASSTQQGGEAFF.

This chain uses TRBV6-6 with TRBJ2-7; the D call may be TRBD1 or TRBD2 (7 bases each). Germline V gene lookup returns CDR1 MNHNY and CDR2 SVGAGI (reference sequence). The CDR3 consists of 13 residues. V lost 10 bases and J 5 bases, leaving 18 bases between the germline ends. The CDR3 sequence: CATRGGTVHEQYF. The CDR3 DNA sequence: TGTGCCACCAGGGGGGGAACGGTCCACGAGCAGTACTTC.

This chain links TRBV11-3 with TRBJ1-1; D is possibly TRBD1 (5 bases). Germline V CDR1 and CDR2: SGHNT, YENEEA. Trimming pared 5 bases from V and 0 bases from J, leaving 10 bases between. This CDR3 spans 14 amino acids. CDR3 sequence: CASSQGRMNTEAFF. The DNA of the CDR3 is TGTGCCAGCAGCCAGGGACGGATGAACACTGAAGCTTTCTTT.

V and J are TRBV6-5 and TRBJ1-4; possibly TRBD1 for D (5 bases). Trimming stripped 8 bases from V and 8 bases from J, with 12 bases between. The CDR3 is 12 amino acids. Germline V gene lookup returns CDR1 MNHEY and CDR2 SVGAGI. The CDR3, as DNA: TGTGCCAGCGGGGGGGGGACCGAAAAACTGTTTTTT. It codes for CASGGGTEKLFF.

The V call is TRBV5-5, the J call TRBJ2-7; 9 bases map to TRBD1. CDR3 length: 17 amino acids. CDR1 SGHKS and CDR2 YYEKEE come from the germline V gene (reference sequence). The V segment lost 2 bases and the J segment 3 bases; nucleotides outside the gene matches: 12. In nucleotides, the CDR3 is TGTGCCAGCAGCTTAGTTTCGGGACAGGGCCGATTCTACGAGCAGTACTTC. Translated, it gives CASSLVSGQGRFYEQYF.

CDR3 protein: CASSLVAHNEKLFF. The DNA of the CDR3 is TGTGCCAGCAGCTTAGTAGCTCATAATGAAAAACTGTTTTTT. The chain recombines TRBV7-9 with TRBJ1-4; the D is unclear. Germline CDR1 reads SEHNR; CDR2 reads FQNEAQ (reference sequence). The CDR3 is made up of 14 amino acids. Trimming cost V 1 base and J 4 bases, with 7 bases left between them. Drawing the rest from reference TRBV7-9 and TRBJ1-4, the complete variable domain is DTGVSQNPRHKITKRGQNVTFRCDPISEHNRLYWYRQTLGQGPEFLTYFQNEAQLEKSRLLSDRFSAERPKGSFSTLEIQRTEQGDSAMYLCASSLVAHNEKLFFGSGTQLSVL.